The 19 T cell receptor beta chains below were found in one sample sequenced in a study of cytomegalovirus exposure and HLA in healthy donors. In the PCR, 60 Vbeta and 13 Jbeta primers were used. Here immunoSEQ multiplex PCR was the method, and the copy in TCRdb shows in-frame clones only, minus some. The top ten hold about 1.5% of the sample, which has about 200,000 clones, 65% to 80% seen once. The specimen was PBMCs. These receptors all stem from a man between 50 and 59 years old in good health and CMV-seronegative.

J is TRBJ1-2 and V is TRBV14, with 8 bases lining up with TRBD1. This CDR3 is built from 13 residues. Germline lookup yields CDR1 SGHDN and CDR2 FVKESK. J was trimmed by 8 bases and V by 4 bases; bases with no gene match: 6. CDR3 protein: CASSPRQGQGYTF. As DNA, the CDR3 is TGTGCCAGCAGCCCCCGACAGGGGCAAGGCTACACCTTC.

This chain links TRBV4-1 with TRBJ1-1, with D maybe TRBD1 (6 bases). Trimming took 4 bases from V and 8 from J, leaving 17 bases between them. The CDR3 spans 14 residues. CDR1 is MGHRA and CDR2 is YSYEKL in the germline V gene. The CDR3 here is CASSRTTGTPEAFF. The CDR3 bases are TGCGCCAGCAGCCGCACAACAGGGACCCCCGAAGCTTTCTTT.

Details on this clone: One end of the junction varies from germline; a read error may be responsible. The chain carries TRBV7-9 and TRBJ2-1; 13 nucleotides match TRBD2. Germline CDR1 is SEHNR and CDR2 is FQNEAQ (reference sequence). The CDR3 spans 16 residues. The CDR3: CSSSALAGGSYNEQFF. CDR3 nucleotide sequence: TGTTCCAGCAGCGCACTAGCGGGAGGGTCCTACAATGAGCAGTTCTTC.

The rearrangement links TRBV27 to TRBJ2-5; tentatively, D is TRBD2 (6 bases). V gave up 2 bases and J gave up 3 bases, with 13 bases separating them. Germline V gene sequence: CDR1 MNHEY, CDR2 SMNVEV (reference sequence). This CDR3 has 15 residues. The CDR3: CASSLGPLAKETQYF. As DNA, the CDR3 is TGTGCCAGCAGTTTAGGCCCCCTAGCGAAAGAGACCCAGTACTTC.

This clone was counted between two and nine times. The chain combines TRBV5-1 with TRBJ1-5; no clear D gene. This CDR3 region has 13 residues. CDR1 is SGHRS, CDR2 YFSETQ, per germline. Trimming removed 0 bases from V and 3 bases from J, with 4 bases in between. The CDR3 spells CASSLAFNQPQHF. For the CDR3, the DNA is TGCGCCAGCAGCTTGGCTTTCAATCAGCCCCAGCATTTT.

This clone was picked up a small number of times. The rearrangement links TRBV7-9 to TRBJ2-3; 7 bases align to TRBD1. V lost 5 bases and J lost 4; bases outside the gene matches: 9. The germline gives CDR1 SEHNR, CDR2 FQNEAQ (reference sequence). CDR3 length: 15 residues. The chain's CDR3 is CASSPTGSIPDTQYF. The CDR3 DNA is TGTGCCAGCAGCCCGACAGGGTCGATACCAGATACGCAGTATTTT.

J is TRBJ2-1 and V is TRBV9, with D possibly TRBD1 on 6 matching bases. Per the germline V gene, CDR1 is SGDLS and CDR2 is YYNGEE. This CDR3 contains 14 residues. Between the trimmed V and J ends, which lost 4 bases and 6 bases, there was a span of 14 bases. The CDR3 here is CASSISIRGNEQFF. In nucleotides, the CDR3 is TGTGCCAGCAGCATCAGCATCAGGGGCAATGAGCAGTTCTTC.

This chain links TRBV25-1 with TRBJ1-2, with D possibly matching TRBD1 (6 bases). Germline V CDR1 and CDR2: MGHDK, SYGVNS. CDR3 length: 13 residues. V dropped 1 base and J dropped 4 bases, with 7 bases sitting between them. The CDR3 loop is CASSELGGYGYTF. As DNA, the CDR3 is TGTGCCAGCAGTGAATTAGGGGGCTATGGCTACACCTTC.

This chain connects TRBV30 to TRBJ2-7, with 11 bases fitting TRBD2. Trimming took 0 bases from V and 7 from J; bases not matched to a gene: 14. Germline CDR1 is GTSNPN and CDR2 is SVGIG (reference sequence). The CDR3 has 17 amino acids. DNA for the CDR3: TGTGCCTGGAGTGTAGGTTATAGCGGGAGGGCGTTGGAAGAGCAGTACTTC. This gives the protein CAWSVGYSGRALEEQYF.

The chain employs TRBV28 and TRBJ2-7; 12 bases map to TRBD2. The CDR3 totals 14 residues. V trimming: 7 bases; J trimming: 5 bases; junction bases outside the gene matches: 6. Germline CDR1 is MDHEN and CDR2 is SYDVKM. The DNA of the CDR3 is TGTGCCAGCACCTCCGGACTAGCGGGAAACGAGCAGTACTTC. As protein: CASTSGLAGNEQYF.

The chain joins TRBV2 to TRBJ1-5, with D maybe TRBD1 (5 bases). Germline CDR1 is SNHLY and CDR2 is FYNNEI. CDR3 length: 14 residues. V lost 8 bases, J lost 10 bases, and 21 bases lay in between. For the CDR3, the DNA is TGTGCCAGCCAGCAACGGGCAGGGATGTTTCCCCAGCATTTT. It encodes CASQQRAGMFPQHF.

CDR3 sequence reads: CASSLLGTSGSRKTDTQYF. CDR3 sequence (DNA): TGCGCCAGCAGCCTACTTGGGACTAGCGGGAGTAGGAAGACAGATACGCAGTATTTT. The V and J genes are TRBV5-1 and TRBJ2-3, with 14 bases that match TRBD2. CDR3 length: 19 residues. Germline V gene data show CDR1 as SGHRS and CDR2 as YFSETQ. V lost 4 bases, J lost 3 bases, and 13 bases stayed unmatched.

The J gene is TRBJ1-1, the V gene TRBV5-1; D unclear. The germline V gene has CDR1 SGHRS and CDR2 YFSETQ. The CDR3 sequence is 13 residues long. V was pared by 0 bases and J by 1 base, with 4 bases between. The CDR3 coding sequence is TGCGCCAGCAGCTTGGACAGGAACACTGAAGCTTTCTTT. It is translated as CASSLDRNTEAFF. Full variable domain (remainder filled in from reference TRBV5-1 and TRBJ1-1): KAGVTQTPRYLIKTRGQQVTLSCSPISGHRSVSWYQQTPGQGLQFLFEYFSETQRNKGNFPGRFSGRQFSNSRSEMNVSTLELGDSALYLCASSLDRNTEAFFGQGTRLTVV.

The V and J genes are TRBV15 and TRBJ2-7; 8 nucleotides agree with TRBD1. Germline lookup yields CDR1 LNHNV and CDR2 YYDKDF (reference sequence). CDR3 length: 15 amino acids. Trimming took 2 bases from V and 4 from J; bases not matched to a gene: 7. The CDR3: CATSRTRGREYEQYF. Here the CDR3 DNA reads TGTGCCACCAGCAGAACCAGGGGGCGTGAATACGAGCAGTACTTC.

The rearrangement joins TRBV7-9 to TRBJ2-5, with TRBD1 matching 9 bases. CDR1 is SEHNR and CDR2 is FQNEAQ in the germline V gene (reference sequence). J lost 5 bases, V lost 5 bases, and 3 bases had no gene match. The CDR3 spans 13 residues. DNA of the CDR3: TGTGCCAGCAGCCGCGGGACAGGGGAGACCCAGTACTTC. It encodes CASSRGTGETQYF.

A remark on this clone: The junction does not match germline at one end; this may be a read error. The J gene is TRBJ2-7, the V gene TRBV7-9; D is possibly TRBD1 (5 bases). CDR3 length: 13 amino acids. Germline-derived CDR1 and CDR2 are SEHNR and FQNEAQ (reference sequence). CDR3 bases: TGTTCCAGCAGCTCCTCAGGGATCTACGAGCAGTACTTC. This sequence encodes CSSSSSGIYEQYF.

The V and J genes are TRBV7-3 and TRBJ2-1, with D perhaps TRBD1 (6 bases). This CDR3 region has 18 residues. Germline CDR1 and CDR2: SGHTA and FQGTGA. V lost 0 bases and J lost 1, with 16 bases in between. The CDR3 protein is CASSLTGAGAGSYNEQFF. The CDR3 bases are TGTGCCAGCAGCTTAACGGGAGCAGGGGCTGGATCCTACAATGAGCAGTTCTTC.

The V call is TRBV27, the J call TRBJ2-5; D possibly corresponds to TRBD1 (6 bases). The CDR3 is 13 amino acids. The V gene's germline CDR1 is MNHEY and CDR2 SMNVEV (reference sequence). Trimming removed 2 bases from V and 3 bases from J, with 7 bases in between. CDR3 in amino acids: CASSLGQKETQYF. The CDR3 nucleotides read TGTGCCAGCAGTTTAGGACAGAAAGAGACCCAGTACTTC.

The chain links TRBV18 to TRBJ2-7; TRBD2 is a possible D gene (6 bases). The CDR3 loop spans 14 amino acids. V was cut by 6 bases and J by 0 bases, with 12 bases left in between. Germline V CDR1 and CDR2: KGHSH, LQKENI. CDR3 loop: CASSREGNSYEQYF. For the CDR3, the DNA is TGTGCCAGCTCGCGGGAAGGAAACTCCTACGAGCAGTACTTC.